This T cell receptor (beta chain) originates from a study of cytomegalovirus exposure and HLA in healthy donors. At the level of the study: The same platform was used for the 130 or so validation repertoires as for the 650 to 700 first-cohort repertoires, as reported in a later analysis.

J lost 15 bases, V lost 5 bases, and 11 bases had no gene match. The CDR3 runs to 12 residues. This table comes from immunoSEQ multiplex PCR, and its TCRdb copy is limited to in-frame clones, with some not included. The table lists 140,000 or so clones, 70% to 90% of them singletons. Among the approximately 130 subjects of the validation cohort, separate from the roughly 650-subject first cohort, were the donors. The sequencing sample was made of PBMCs. The V gene is TRBV5-3, the J gene TRBJ2-1; TRBD2 matches 7 bases. TRBV5-3 is annotated as an ORF whose role is uncertain. This receptor was identified in a woman aged 25-40 years in good health and CMV-seropositive. In DNA form, the CDR3 reads TGTGCCAGAAGAGGGGAGGGACCCCGGCCGTTCTTC. As protein: CARRGEGPRPFF.